A selection of T cell receptor beta chains follows, all from one sample in a study of blood T cell repertoires in COVID-19. Clones were read by immunoSEQ multiplex PCR, and TCRdb kept only the in-frame ones, dropping some. The table shows under 300,000 clones, with roughly 82% occurring only once. Sequenced: peripheral blood. These receptors were collected from a woman aged 80 or older with active or convalescent COVID-19. Both conserved end residues are part of each CDR3. A D gene is named only where the DNA matches it firmly. Clone size, where shown, is once, few, many, or a class for clones that have expanded.

TRBV29-1	TRBJ2-3	TRBD2	once	CSMAGGNTFSDTQYF	TGCAGCATGGCGGGGGGAAACACATTTTCAGATACGCAGTATTTT
TRBV4-2	TRBJ2-4	.	.	CASSQGAGENIQYF	TGTGCCAGCAGCCAGGGGGCCGGAGAAAACATTCAGTACTTC
TRBV2	TRBJ1-6	TRBD1	.	CASSPGTGYAPLHF	TGTGCCAGCAGTCCCGGGACAGGGTACGCGCCCCTCCACTTT
TRBV10-3	TRBJ2-1	.	few	CAIRTYRSNEQFF	TGTGCCATCAGGACATACAGAAGCAATGAGCAGTTCTTC
TRBV7-9	TRBJ1-1	TRBD1	.	CASSSQGGTEAFF	TGTGCCAGCAGCTCCCAGGGGGGCACTGAAGCTTTCTTT
TRBV3-1/TRBV3-2	TRBJ1-1	.	.	CASSPFRQDTEAFF	TGTGCCAGCAGCCCATTTCGACAAGACACTGAAGCTTTCTTT
TRBV5-1	TRBJ2-1	TRBD1	.	CASSLGRQGYDNEQFF	TGCGCCAGCAGCTTAGGAAGACAGGGATATGACAATGAGCAGTTCTTC
TRBV5-1	TRBJ1-6	TRBD1	.	CASSLGPGTGDNSPLHF	TGCGCCAGCAGCTTGGGCCCCGGGACAGGTGATAATTCACCCCTCCACTTT
TRBV28	TRBJ1-1	.	.	CASSFPPGWGTEAFF	TGTGCCAGCAGTTTCCCCCCGGGGTGGGGCACTGAAGCTTTCTTT
TRBV9	TRBJ1-5	.	.	CASSVSGGQNQPQHF	TGTGCCAGCAGCGTCTCGGGGGGACAAAATCAGCCCCAGCATTTT
TRBV19	TRBJ1-1	.	.	CASSMGGGRMNTEAFF	TGTGCCAGTAGTATGGGGGGAGGCCGGATGAACACTGAAGCTTTCTTT
TRBV7-9	TRBJ1-6	.	.	CASSDRRGGEDSPLHF	TGTGCCAGCAGCGACCGCCGGGGAGGGGAAGATTCACCCCTCCACTTT
TRBV19	TRBJ1-1	.	.	CASSRGSVTMNTEAFF	TGTGCCAGTAGTAGGGGCAGCGTAACCATGAACACTGAAGCTTTCTTT
TRBV10-1	TRBJ2-4	TRBD2	.	CATREGNIQYF	TGCGCCACCCGGGAGGGAAACATTCAGTACTTC
TRBV2	TRBJ2-7	.	.	CASSVSLATYEQYF	TGTGCCAGCAGTGTTTCTCTAGCGACCTACGAGCAGTACTTC
TRBV30	TRBJ1-6	.	.	CAWSVGTSNSPLHF	TGTGCCTGGAGTGTGGGGACATCTAATTCACCCCTCCACTTT
TRBV24-1	TRBJ2-2	.	once	CATSPQWGDTGELFF	TGTGCCACCAGCCCACAGTGGGGGGACACCGGGGAGCTGTTTTTT
TRBV9	TRBJ2-3	.	few	CASSVAPSPTDTQYF	TGTGCCAGCAGCGTAGCTCCGAGCCCCACAGATACGCAGTATTTT
TRBV5-1	TRBJ1-2	TRBD1	.	CASSLATGGNYGYTF	TGCGCCAGCAGCTTGGCGACAGGGGGAAACTATGGCTACACCTTC
TRBV18	TRBJ1-3	.	few	CASSPPGATGNTIYF	TGTGCCAGCTCACCACCGGGGGCAACGGGAAACACCATATATTTT
TRBV7-9	TRBJ2-1	TRBD2	.	CASSFSSGDYNEQFF	TGTGCCAGCAGCTTCTCTAGCGGGGATTACAATGAGCAGTTCTTC
TRBV9	TRBJ1-6	TRBD1	.	CASSVEGGTSYNSPLHF	TGTGCCAGCAGCGTAGAAGGGGGCACCTCCTATAATTCACCCCTCCACTTT
TRBV30	TRBJ2-3	.	once	CAWSGSSGDTQYF	TGTGCCTGGAGTGGTTCTAGTGGGGATACGCAGTATTTT
TRBV3-1/TRBV3-2	TRBJ2-3	TRBD2	.	CASSQNPSGRPDTQYF	TGTGCCAGCAGCCAAAATCCGAGCGGGAGGCCAGATACGCAGTATTTT
TRBV7-2	TRBJ2-1	TRBD2	.	CASSPRTSGSYNEQFF	TGTGCCAGCAGCCCAAGGACTAGCGGGAGTTACAATGAGCAGTTCTTC
TRBV5-1	TRBJ1-6	TRBD1	.	CASSLRAGGNSPLHF	TGCGCCAGCAGCTTGAGGGCAGGGGGTAATTCACCCCTCCACTTT
TRBV6-5	TRBJ1-5	.	many	CASRFRGESNQPQHF	TGTGCCAGCAGATTCAGGGGTGAGAGCAATCAGCCCCAGCATTTT
TRBV5-4	TRBJ2-1	.	.	CASSSRTGRRGNEQFF	TGTGCCAGCAGCTCCCGGACAGGCCGGAGGGGGAATGAGCAGTTCTTC
TRBV3-1/TRBV3-2	TRBJ1-5	TRBD1	.	CASSPRQGSNQPQHF	TGTGCCAGCAGCCCCCGACAGGGGTCCAATCAGCCCCAGCATTTT
TRBV6-5	TRBJ1-3	.	.	CATKQGAGNTIYF	TGTGCCACCAAACAGGGAGCTGGAAACACCATATATTTT
TRBV5-4	TRBJ1-6	TRBD1	.	CASNRDRDNSPLHF	TGTGCCAGCAACCGGGACAGAGATAATTCACCCCTCCACTTT
TRBV5-1	TRBJ1-1	TRBD1	.	CASSLVGRGLSEAFF	TGCGCCAGCAGCTTGGTTGGCAGGGGGCTAAGTGAAGCTTTCTTT
TRBV3-1/TRBV3-2	TRBJ2-6	.	.	CASSDRRAQGLTF	TGTGCCAGCAGTGACCGGAGGGCCCAGGGCCTGACTTTC
TRBV7-6	TRBJ2-1	TRBD1	.	CASSSSPGTGDNEQFF	TGTGCCAGCAGCTCGAGTCCCGGGACAGGGGACAATGAGCAGTTCTTC
TRBV2	TRBJ2-3	TRBD2	.	CASSFAPGLADTQYF	TGTGCCAGCAGTTTCGCTCCCGGACTAGCAGATACGCAGTATTTT
TRBV3-1/TRBV3-2	TRBJ2-5	TRBD1	once	CASSQDVTGGRTQYF	TGTGCCAGCAGCCAAGATGTGACAGGGGGCAGGACCCAGTACTTC
TRBV6-6	TRBJ1-6	TRBD1	.	CASSYMTGNLNSPLHF	TGTGCCAGCAGTTACATGACAGGGAATTTGAATTCACCCCTCCACTTT
TRBV5-1	TRBJ2-1	.	.	CASSLRDTSYNEQFF	TGCGCCAGCAGCTTGCGGGACACCTCCTACAATGAGCAGTTCTTC
TRBV5-1	TRBJ2-3	TRBD2	.	CASSFGREADTQYF	TGCGCCAGCAGCTTCGGGCGGGAGGCAGATACGCAGTATTTT
TRBV27	TRBJ2-2	.	.	CASSRAGGTGELFF	TGTGCCAGCAGTCGAGCGGGTGGGACCGGGGAGCTGTTTTTT
TRBV30	TRBJ1-3	.	.	CAWSGTRSGNTIYF	TGTGCCTGGAGTGGAACCAGATCTGGAAACACCATATATTTT
TRBV7-2	TRBJ1-4	.	.	CASSQDLGTNEKLFF	TGTGCCAGCAGCCAAGACTTGGGAACTAATGAAAAACTGTTTTTT
TRBV11-1	TRBJ1-1	TRBD1	once	CASSLASSGGHTEAFF	TGTGCCAGCAGCTTAGCATCGTCAGGGGGGCACACTGAAGCTTTCTTT
TRBV6-5	TRBJ1-3	.	.	CASSTGTTSTIYF	TGTGCCAGCAGCACCGGGACAACTTCAACCATATATTTT
TRBV18	TRBJ2-1	TRBD1	.	CASSPLQGARSDEQFF	TGTGCCAGCTCACCACTCCAGGGGGCGCGTTCCGATGAGCAGTTCTTC
TRBV2	TRBJ1-2	.	once	CASSARDTQVYGYTF	TGTGCCAGCAGCGCGAGGGACACCCAGGTCTATGGCTACACCTTC
TRBV5-1	TRBJ2-7	.	few	CASSMDPGTLRSYEQYF	TGCGCCAGCAGCATGGATCCGGGGACACTAAGATCCTACGAGCAGTACTTC
TRBV19	TRBJ2-6	TRBD2	.	CASSIVAGGSGANVLTF	TGTGCCAGTAGTATAGTAGCGGGAGGCTCGGGGGCCAACGTCCTGACTTTC
TRBV18	TRBJ1-5	.	.	CASSPAGGGQPQHF	TGTGCCAGCTCACCAGCGGGGGGAGGTCAGCCCCAGCATTTT
TRBV28	TRBJ2-3	.	.	CASSSNSGYTDTQYF	TGTGCCAGCAGTTCCAATTCGGGGTACACAGATACGCAGTATTTT
TRBV5-6	TRBJ1-2	.	.	CASRPGQLIGGYTF	TGTGCCAGCAGACCCGGACAGTTGATCGGAGGCTACACCTTC
TRBV27	TRBJ2-3	TRBD2	.	CASTRAGGITDTQYF	TGTGCCAGTACACGAGCGGGAGGGATCACAGATACGCAGTATTTT
TRBV12-3/TRBV12-4	TRBJ1-2	.	.	CASSVGGNYGYTF	TGTGCCAGCAGCGTCGGCGGGAACTATGGCTACACCTTC
TRBV20-1	TRBJ2-2	TRBD2	once	CSASRTSGGSGELFF	TGCAGTGCTAGTCGGACTAGCGGGGGATCCGGGGAGCTGTTTTTT
TRBV19	TRBJ1-6	TRBD1	.	CASSTGTGGTLNNSPLHF	TGTGCCAGTAGTACCGGGACAGGGGGCACTTTGAATAATTCACCCCTCCACTTT
TRBV12-5	TRBJ1-2	TRBD1	.	CASGLSTGDYGYTF	TGTGCTAGTGGTTTGAGCACAGGGGACTATGGCTACACCTTC
TRBV10-2	TRBJ1-4	.	.	CASIPGVGRKLFF	TGCGCCAGCATTCCAGGGGTAGGACGGAAACTGTTTTTT